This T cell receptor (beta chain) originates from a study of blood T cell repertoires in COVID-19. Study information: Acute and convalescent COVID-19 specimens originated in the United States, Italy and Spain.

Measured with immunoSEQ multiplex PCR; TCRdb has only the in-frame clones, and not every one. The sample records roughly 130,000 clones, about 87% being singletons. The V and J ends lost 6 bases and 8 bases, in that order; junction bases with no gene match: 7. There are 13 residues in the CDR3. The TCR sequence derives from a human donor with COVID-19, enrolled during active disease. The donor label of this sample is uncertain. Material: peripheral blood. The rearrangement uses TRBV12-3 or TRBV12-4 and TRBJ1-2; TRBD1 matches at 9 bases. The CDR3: CASRPDRGGGYTF. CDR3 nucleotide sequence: TGTGCCAGCAGGCCGGACAGGGGAGGCGGCTACACCTTC.